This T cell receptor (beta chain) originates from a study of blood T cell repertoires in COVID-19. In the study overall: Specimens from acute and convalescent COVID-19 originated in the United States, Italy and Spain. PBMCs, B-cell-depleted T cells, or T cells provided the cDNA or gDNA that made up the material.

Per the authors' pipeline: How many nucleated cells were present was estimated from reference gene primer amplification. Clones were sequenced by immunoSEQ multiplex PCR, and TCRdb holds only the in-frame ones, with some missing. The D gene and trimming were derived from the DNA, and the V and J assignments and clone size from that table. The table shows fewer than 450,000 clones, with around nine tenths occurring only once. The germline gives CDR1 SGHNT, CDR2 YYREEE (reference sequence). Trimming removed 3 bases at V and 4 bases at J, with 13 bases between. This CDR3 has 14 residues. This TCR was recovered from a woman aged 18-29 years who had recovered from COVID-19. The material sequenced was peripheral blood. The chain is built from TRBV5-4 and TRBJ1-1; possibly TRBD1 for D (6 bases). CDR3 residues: CASSSGQPSTEAFF. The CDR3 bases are TGTGCCAGCAGCTCAGGACAGCCTAGCACTGAAGCTTTCTTT.